This T cell receptor (beta chain) came from a study of monozygotic twins with inflammatory bowel disease. Germline CDR1 is LNHNV and CDR2 is YYDKDF (reference sequence). This CDR3 contains 18 residues. Reprocessing the 5' RACE reads, TCRdb reports a single entry for every CDR3 protein and omits DNA. Recorded here are 420,000 or so distinct CDR3 sequences; the top ten clones represent 2% to 3%. Unfractionated whole blood yielded total RNA, and T cells were not sorted. The source material was blood. The TCR originated in a human donor with ulcerative colitis or Crohn's disease, or a healthy co-twin of an affected twin (not recorded which). The chain carries TRBV15 and TRBJ1-3; TCRdb calls TRBD1, which cannot be checked without DNA. The CDR3 loop reads CATSRSPQTASSGNTIYF.